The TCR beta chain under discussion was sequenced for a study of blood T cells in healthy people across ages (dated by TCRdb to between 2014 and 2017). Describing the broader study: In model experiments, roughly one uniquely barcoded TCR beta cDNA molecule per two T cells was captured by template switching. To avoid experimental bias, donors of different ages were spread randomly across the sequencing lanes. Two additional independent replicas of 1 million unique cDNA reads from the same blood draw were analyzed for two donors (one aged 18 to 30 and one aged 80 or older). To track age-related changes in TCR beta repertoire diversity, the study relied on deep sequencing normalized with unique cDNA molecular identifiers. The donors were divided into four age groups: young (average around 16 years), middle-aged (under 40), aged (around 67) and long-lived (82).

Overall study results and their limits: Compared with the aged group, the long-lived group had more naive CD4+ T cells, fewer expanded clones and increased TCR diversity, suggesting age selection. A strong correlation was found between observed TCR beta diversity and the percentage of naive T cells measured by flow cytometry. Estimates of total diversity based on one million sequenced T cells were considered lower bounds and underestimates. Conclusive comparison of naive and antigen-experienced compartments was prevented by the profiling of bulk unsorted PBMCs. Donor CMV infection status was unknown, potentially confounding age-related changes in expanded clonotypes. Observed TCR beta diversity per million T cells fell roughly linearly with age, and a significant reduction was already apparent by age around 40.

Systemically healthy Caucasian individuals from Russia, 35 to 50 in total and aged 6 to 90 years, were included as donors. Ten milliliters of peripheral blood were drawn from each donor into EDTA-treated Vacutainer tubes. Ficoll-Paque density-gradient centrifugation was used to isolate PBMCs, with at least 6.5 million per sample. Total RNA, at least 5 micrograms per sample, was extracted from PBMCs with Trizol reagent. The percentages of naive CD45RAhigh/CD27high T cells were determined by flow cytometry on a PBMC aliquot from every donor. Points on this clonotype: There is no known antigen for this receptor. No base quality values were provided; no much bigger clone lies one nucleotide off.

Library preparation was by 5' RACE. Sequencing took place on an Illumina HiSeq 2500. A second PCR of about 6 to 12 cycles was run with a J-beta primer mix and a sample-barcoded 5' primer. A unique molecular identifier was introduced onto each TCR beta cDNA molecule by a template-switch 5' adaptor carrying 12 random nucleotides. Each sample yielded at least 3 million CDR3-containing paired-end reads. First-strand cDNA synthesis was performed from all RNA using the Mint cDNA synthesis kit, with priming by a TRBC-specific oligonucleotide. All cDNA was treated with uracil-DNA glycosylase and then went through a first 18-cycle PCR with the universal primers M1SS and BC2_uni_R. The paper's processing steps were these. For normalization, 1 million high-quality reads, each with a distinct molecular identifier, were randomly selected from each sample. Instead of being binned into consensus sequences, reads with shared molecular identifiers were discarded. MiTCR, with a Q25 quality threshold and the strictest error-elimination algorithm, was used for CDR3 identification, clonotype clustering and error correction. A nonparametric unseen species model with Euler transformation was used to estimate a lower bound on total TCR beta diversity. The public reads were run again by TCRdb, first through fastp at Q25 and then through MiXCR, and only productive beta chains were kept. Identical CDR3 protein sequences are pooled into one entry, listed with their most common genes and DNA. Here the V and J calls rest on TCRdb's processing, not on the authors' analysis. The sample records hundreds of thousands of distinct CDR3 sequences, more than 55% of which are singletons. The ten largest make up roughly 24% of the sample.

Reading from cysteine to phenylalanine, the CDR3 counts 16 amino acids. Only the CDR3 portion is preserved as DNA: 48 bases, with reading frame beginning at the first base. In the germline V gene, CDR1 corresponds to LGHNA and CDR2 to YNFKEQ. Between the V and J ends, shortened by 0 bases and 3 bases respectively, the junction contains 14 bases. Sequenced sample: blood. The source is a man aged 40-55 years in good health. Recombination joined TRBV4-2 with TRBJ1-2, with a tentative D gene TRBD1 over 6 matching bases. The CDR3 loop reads CASSQDRGRGDYGYTF. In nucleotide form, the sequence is TGTGCCAGCAGCCAAGATAGGGGCAGGGGAGACTATGGCTACACCTTC.